These 32 T cell receptor beta chains were sequenced from one sample in a study of T cells after yellow fever vaccination. TCRdb independently ran MiXCR on the 5' RACE reads; one entry per CDR3 protein. The sample holds around 500,000 distinct CDR3 sequences; about a fifth are singletons and the top ten take around 16%. The input for sequencing was PBMCs, taken roughly 20 days after the first yellow fever vaccination. Receptors originate from a man between 18 and 29 years old who received the YFV17D yellow fever vaccine.

This clonotype came up a few times. The chain has TRBV7-2 and TRBJ2-7, with TRBD1 as a possible D gene (6 bases). Germline V gene sequence: CDR1 SGHTA, CDR2 FQGNSA. This CDR3 has 14 residues. Trimming took off 3 bases at V and 4 bases at J, with 13 bases between the two ends. The CDR3 sequence is CASSLGTRRYEQYV. As DNA, the CDR3 is TGTGCCAGCAGCTTGGGGACACGGAGGTACGAGCAGTACGTC.

The chain combines TRBV5-1 with TRBJ2-3; D is undetermined. Between the trimmed V and J ends, which lost 4 bases and 9 bases, there was a span of 15 bases. Looked up from germline, CDR1 is SGHRS and CDR2 is YFSETQ. This CDR3 region has 13 residues. CDR3 in DNA: TGCGCCAGCAGCCCGTTGGACGAAGGAACGCAGTATTTT. As protein: CASSPLDEGTQYF.

This clonotype was detected a few times. A much larger clone differs by one base, so this may be a read error. The chain is built from TRBV9 and TRBJ2-2; D is undetermined. Between the trimmed V and J ends, which lost 0 bases and 5 bases, there was a span of 8 bases. The CDR3 length is 14 residues. Germline V gives CDR1 SGDLS, CDR2 YYNGEE. The CDR3 DNA sequence: TGTGCCAGCAGCGTAGTAGGGCGAACCGGGGAGCTGTTTTTT. Translation gives CASSVVGRTGELFF.

The chain is built from TRBV5-1 and TRBJ2-3; weak D call: TRBD2 (5 bases). The CDR3 covers 15 residues. With 1 base removed from V and 0 bases from J, the gap between germline ends came to 9 bases. In germline, CDR1 is SGHRS, CDR2 YFSETQ. The CDR3 reads CASSLTGDSTDTQYF. The CDR3 nucleotides read TGCGCCAGCAGCTTGACCGGGGATAGCACAGATACGCAGTATTTT.

This clonotype was counted only a few times. This chain uses TRBV5-1 with TRBJ1-1; D uncertain. CDR1 SGHRS and CDR2 YFSETQ come from the germline V gene. The CDR3 covers 14 residues. Trimming removed 0 bases from V and 3 bases from J, with 9 bases in between. Here the CDR3 reads CASSLEEGYTEAFF. CDR3 in DNA: TGCGCCAGCAGCTTGGAGGAGGGCTACACTGAAGCTTTCTTT.

The rearrangement uses TRBV3-1 and TRBJ2-5, with a tentative D call TRBD1 (5 bases). The CDR3 runs to 16 residues. V lost 1 base to trimming and J lost 4 bases, with 16 bases between them. Germline assignment: CDR1 LGHDT and CDR2 YNNKEL (reference sequence). This CDR3 reads CASSQVVGPTPETQYF. In nucleotides, the CDR3 is TGTGCCAGCAGCCAAGTGGTGGGGCCGACGCCAGAGACCCAGTACTTC.

This clonotype was counted between two and nine times. This chain links TRBV10-3 with TRBJ2-7; the D gene could be TRBD1 or TRBD2 (5 bases each). Germline assignment: CDR1 ENHRY and CDR2 SYGVKD. V was pared by 7 bases and J by 3 bases, with 16 bases between. The CDR3 contains 14 residues. The CDR3 DNA reads TGTGCCATCAAAGACGGGACGGTAGACTACGAGCAGTACTTC. It yields the protein CAIKDGTVDYEQYF.

This clonotype was recorded a few times. V and J are TRBV2 and TRBJ1-6; D call uncertain. CDR3 length: 10 amino acids. Germline CDR1 SNHLY, CDR2 FYNNEI. V dropped 8 bases and J dropped 9 bases, with 5 bases sitting between them. This chain's CDR3 is CASSISPLHF. DNA for the CDR3: TGTGCCAGCTCCATTTCACCCCTCCACTTT.

V and J are TRBV4-3 and TRBJ2-5; 12 nucleotides match TRBD1. The germline V gene encodes CDR1 LGHNA and CDR2 YSLEER. V was pared by 1 base and J by 9 bases, with 6 bases of the junction left unmatched. This CDR3 comprises 15 residues. The CDR3 DNA sequence: TGCGCCAGCAGCCAAGGGGGGACAGGGGGCTTGTCCCAGTACTTC. Translation gives CASSQGGTGGLSQYF.

J is TRBJ1-5 and V is TRBV4-3; D is uncertain. The CDR3 is 9 residues long. The V end lost 9 bases, the J end lost 11 bases, and 8 bases lay between the germline ends. Germline CDR1 LGHNA, CDR2 YSLEER. CDR3 coding DNA: TGCGCCAGGGGCCAGTCCCAGCATTTT. It yields the protein CARGQSQHF.

This clonotype was counted between two and nine times. The chain is built from TRBV6-1 and TRBJ2-1; D is perhaps TRBD2 (6 bases). From germline, CDR1 is MNHNS and CDR2 SASEGT. This CDR3 comprises 13 residues. V was cut by 9 bases and J by 8 bases, with 17 bases left in between. The CDR3: CASSPGLLYEQFF. The CDR3 DNA reads TGTGCCAGTAGTCCGGGACTGCTCTATGAGCAGTTCTTC.

The chain recombines TRBV5-1 with TRBJ2-5; the match to TRBD1 covers 7 bases. V shed 4 bases and J 3 bases; nucleotides not matched to a gene: 9. This CDR3 is built from 15 residues. Germline-derived CDR1 and CDR2 are SGHRS and YFSETQ. The CDR3, as DNA: TGCGCCAGCAGCCTACAGGGGCAGGAGGAAGAGACCCAGTACTTC. This encodes CASSLQGQEEETQYF.

The chain links TRBV12-3 or TRBV12-4 to TRBJ1-4, with D possibly matching TRBD1 (5 bases). The CDR3 extends over 13 amino acids. V was pared by 5 bases and J by 8 bases, with 12 bases between. This CDR3 is CASSRRGTEKLFF. In nucleotides, the CDR3 is TGTGCCAGCAGTCGAAGGGGTACGGAAAAACTGTTTTTT.

V and J are TRBV5-6 and TRBJ2-1; the match to TRBD1 covers 7 bases. This CDR3 region has 15 residues. Germline V CDR1 and CDR2: SGHDT, YYEEEE. V gave up 0 bases and J gave up 3 bases; unmatched junction bases: 3. The CDR3, as DNA: TGTGCCAGCAGCTTGGAGGGACAGTTCTACAATGAGCAGTTCTTC. Residues: CASSLEGQFYNEQFF.

This clonotype was detected only a few times. J is TRBJ2-4 and V is TRBV7-9; tentatively, D is TRBD2 (6 bases). The CDR3 is 13 residues long. Germline CDR1 SEHNR, CDR2 FQNEAQ (reference sequence). Trimming took 1 base from V and 7 from J, leaving 8 bases between them. The CDR3 loop is CASSLVEGNIQYF. The CDR3 region has the DNA TGTGCCAGCAGCTTAGTGGAGGGGAACATTCAGTACTTC.

This clonotype occurred once. The chain employs TRBV9 and TRBJ1-1; D remains unclear. V lost 0 bases and J lost 0, with 9 bases in between. From germline, CDR1 is SGDLS and CDR2 YYNGEE. The CDR3 is 15 residues long. CDR3 loop: CASSVGRELNTEAFF. DNA of the CDR3: TGTGCCAGCAGCGTAGGGAGGGAACTGAACACTGAAGCTTTCTTT.

This clonotype was observed a few times. V and J are TRBV12-3 or TRBV12-4 and TRBJ1-3; no reliable D call. The CDR3 runs 16 residues. The V end lost 1 base, the J end lost 0 bases, and 10 bases lay between the germline ends. CDR3 protein: CASSLGRPSSGNTIYF. The CDR3 DNA is TGTGCCAGCAGTTTAGGCAGGCCGAGCTCTGGAAACACCATATATTTT.

The rearrangement uses TRBV3-1 and TRBJ2-1; 10 bases match TRBD2. The V and J ends lost 4 bases and 0 bases, in that order; junction bases with no gene match: 3. CDR1 is LGHDT and CDR2 is YNNKEL in the germline V gene (reference sequence). This CDR3 region has 16 residues. The CDR3 nucleotides read TGTGCCAGCAGCCGACTAGCGGGCCGCTCCTACAATGAGCAGTTCTTC. Amino acids: CASSRLAGRSYNEQFF.

This clonotype was found a few times. The rearrangement joins TRBV11-2 to TRBJ2-7, with TRBD1 matching over 8 bases. This CDR3 is 15 amino acids long. J was trimmed by 4 bases and V by 0 bases; bases with no gene match: 5. Per the germline V gene, CDR1 is SGHAT and CDR2 is FQNNGV. In DNA, the CDR3 is TGTGCCAGCAGCTTAGACCGACAGGGGTTTTACGAGCAGTACGTC. Protein sequence: CASSLDRQGFYEQYV.

This clonotype came up a few times. The chain recombines TRBV6-1 with TRBJ2-1; tentatively, D is TRBD1 (5 bases). The ends were cut back, 6 bases at V and 2 bases at J, with 8 bases in the middle. This CDR3 spans 13 amino acids. Germline CDR1 is MNHNS and CDR2 is SASEGT. DNA for the CDR3: TGTGCCAGCAGCCAAGGGGCCTACAATGAGCAGTTCTTC. Residues: CASSQGAYNEQFF.

The chain is built from TRBV4-2 and TRBJ2-3; no clear D. Trimming shortened V by 0 bases and J by 6 bases, and 16 bases separated the two germline ends. The V gene's germline CDR1 is LGHNA and CDR2 YNFKEQ. This CDR3 comprises 16 residues. The CDR3 sequence is CASSQDLTKPTDTQYF. The CDR3 DNA is TGTGCCAGCAGCCAAGATTTGACGAAGCCGACGGATACGCAGTATTTT.

The gene calls are TRBV27 and TRBJ2-2; D is tentatively TRBD1 or TRBD2 (6 bases each). Germline CDR1 and CDR2: MNHEY and SMNVEV (reference sequence). This CDR3 comprises 13 residues. V was trimmed by 11 bases and J by 5 bases, leaving 15 bases between them. Written as DNA, the CDR3 is TGTGCCTGCCGTACGGGGGCGACCGGGGAGCTGTTTTTT. Translating it yields CACRTGATGELFF.

This clonotype was detected a few times. The chain has TRBV4-1 and TRBJ2-7; no firm D call. There are 14 residues in the CDR3. CDR1 MGHRA and CDR2 YSYEKL come from the germline V gene. V lost 3 bases, J lost 0 bases, and 9 bases lay in between. The CDR3 reads CASSQVDGSYEQYF. The CDR3 region has the DNA TGCGCCAGCAGCCAGGTAGACGGCTCCTACGAGCAGTACTTC.

There are a few counts of this clonotype. The gene calls are TRBV12-3 or TRBV12-4 and TRBJ1-2; 8 nucleotides agree with TRBD1. V lost 6 bases, J lost 6 bases, and 12 bases stayed unmatched. The CDR3 runs 15 residues. CDR3 in DNA: TGTGCCAGCAGCTCCGACAGGGGATATGCGAATGGCTACACCTTC. This codes for CASSSDRGYANGYTF.

The chain uses TRBV5-6 and TRBJ2-3, with TRBD2 as a possible D gene (5 bases). Per germline, CDR1 SGHDT and CDR2 YYEEEE. The V gene lost 9 bases and the J gene lost 1 base, with 18 bases spanning the gap. The CDR3 spans 15 residues. Here the CDR3 DNA reads TGTGCCATCGGCCCCGGGATTCGCGGCACAGATACGCAGTATTTT. It is translated as CAIGPGIRGTDTQYF.

This clonotype was recorded a few times. This sequence joins TRBV23-1 and TRBJ2-7; 11 nucleotides match TRBD1. Being an ORF, TRBV23-1 has a function that is uncertain. V dropped 4 bases and J dropped 0; count of bases not matched to a gene: 5. The CDR3 length is 16 residues. CDR3 in amino acids: CASSPFGTGGSYEQYV. CDR3 sequence (DNA): TGCGCCAGCAGTCCCTTCGGGACAGGGGGCTCCTACGAGCAGTACGTC.

J is TRBJ2-7 and V is TRBV9, with D tentatively TRBD1 or TRBD2 (5 bases each). Germline V gives CDR1 SGDLS, CDR2 YYNGEE. Trimming cost V 0 bases and J 3 bases, with 13 bases left between them. CDR3 length: 15 amino acids. CDR3 protein: CASSVDPGPLYEQYV. The CDR3, as DNA: TGTGCCAGCAGCGTAGATCCGGGGCCCCTCTACGAGCAGTACGTC.

This clonotype was counted a few times. The J gene is TRBJ2-2, the V gene TRBV7-9; D may be TRBD2 (6 bases). Germline lookup yields CDR1 SEHNR and CDR2 FQNEAQ (reference sequence). Deletions cut 3 bases from V and 0 bases from J, with 14 bases between. The CDR3 runs 17 residues. This CDR3 reads CASSLGSGFANTGELFF. In DNA, the CDR3 is TGTGCCAGCAGCTTGGGCAGCGGGTTCGCGAACACCGGGGAGCTGTTTTTT.

This clonotype was seen once. The chain links TRBV19 to TRBJ2-3, with D perhaps matching TRBD2 (5 bases). V lost 7 bases, J lost 3 bases, and 11 bases lay in between. The germline V gene encodes CDR1 LNHDA and CDR2 SQIVND (reference sequence). The CDR3 totals 13 residues. CDR3 in DNA: TGTGCCAGTAACCCTAGCCTGACAGATACGCAGTATTTT. Residues: CASNPSLTDTQYF.

This rearrangement joins TRBV5-5 to TRBJ2-5, with 8 bases lining up with TRBD1. The ends lost 3 bases at V and 13 bases at J; junction bases unmatched: 8. Per the germline V gene, CDR1 is SGHKS and CDR2 is YYEKEE (reference sequence). This CDR3 spans 12 amino acids. CDR3 in DNA: TGTGCCAGCAGCTCGGACAGGGAAAAGTGGTACTTC. Amino acids: CASSSDREKWYF.

This clonotype was recorded many times. The chain couples TRBV20-1 to TRBJ1-3, with D hard to call. The CDR3 has 16 residues. Deletions cut 3 bases from V and 4 bases from J, with 19 bases between. From germline, CDR1 is DFQATT and CDR2 SNEGSKA (reference sequence). CDR3: CSARKGGGATGNTIYF. The CDR3 DNA sequence: TGCAGTGCTAGGAAGGGAGGAGGTGCGACAGGAAACACCATATATTTT.

In this sample, this clonotype turned up a few times. This chain joins TRBV5-1 and TRBJ1-1; 8 bases agree with TRBD1. Germline values: CDR1 SGHRS, CDR2 YFSETQ. V shed 6 bases, J shed 0 bases, and the junction held 10 bases outside the gene matches. This CDR3 is 16 amino acids long. The CDR3 DNA reads as TGCGCCAGCACCTCCGGGACAGGCTTATTGAACACTGAAGCTTTCTTT. As protein: CASTSGTGLLNTEAFF.